This T cell receptor (beta chain) originates from a study of cytomegalovirus exposure and HLA in healthy donors. Study observations and caveats: The study flagged some 170 TCR beta chains as cytomegalovirus-associated. Subsequent analysis showed first-cohort TCR clusters tending to co-occur in some 120 validation repertoires.

On this clone: Its specificity is not known.

The protocol was immunoSEQ multiplex PCR, while the TCRdb copy is restricted to in-frame clones and leaves out a portion. The data hold around 150,000 clones, with approximately 84% observed a single time. Germline-derived CDR1 and CDR2 are SGDLS and YYNGEE. The CDR3 contains 16 residues. V was clipped by 4 bases and J by 10 bases; unmatched bases: 12. Separation from the roughly 670-subject first cohort characterized the 120-subject validation cohort, to which the donors belonged. Source material: PBMCs. This chain links TRBV9 with TRBJ2-1; 12 bases map to TRBD1. The source of this sequence is a man aged 30-40 years in good health and CMV-seropositive. The chain's CDR3 is CASSFAGTGGILEQFF. CDR3 DNA: TGTGCCAGCAGCTTCGCCGGGACAGGGGGCATTTTGGAGCAGTTCTTC.